This TCR beta chain was documented in a study of CXCR3-negative and CXCR3-positive naive CD8 T cells. General observations from the study: The study found comparably high diversity in both naive subsets and much lower diversity in memory CD8+ cells.

Subsets of CD8+ T cells were each sorted in triplicate at approximately 270,000 cells apiece. Naive cells were sorted as CD45RO-, CCR7+, CD27+ and CD95-. About this clonotype: The antigen is unknown.

This CDR3 has 14 residues. From germline, CDR1 is MGHRA and CDR2 YSYEKL. 5' RACE with UMI labels generated the TRB cDNA libraries. Following a re-call of the 5' RACE reads, TCRdb has one entry per CDR3 protein and lacks DNA. The sample holds roughly 89,000 distinct CDR3 sequences. V and J are TRBV4-1 and TRBJ2-2. The sample taken for sequencing was naive CXCR3- CD8+ T cells from blood. Subset specified: CD45RO-CCR7+CD27+CD95- naive CD8+ T cells lacking CXCR3 (TNR3-). The receptor comes from a human donor in good health. Some clones in this sample may be carry-over from other donors' samples. The CDR3 loop reads CASSQDRTAGELFF.